This entry describes one TCR beta chain. It has no known antigen specificity. The sample holds no much larger clone one base away, and base qualities are not on file. Genomic DNA was isolated from the sorted cells so that the TCRbeta CDR3 region could be sequenced. TCRbeta CDR3 regions were sequenced using the immunoSEQ Assay. TCRdb's version of the immuneACCESS table is confined to in-frame rearrangements and falls short of the full clone set. An unresolved V gene accounts for under half of the shortfall where checked; the remainder is of unknown origin. This sample lists roughly 60,000 clones; approximately 86% were detected once. Over 0.7% of the sample comes from the top ten. These data come from a study of OX40 agonist ivuxolimab in advanced cancers. General notes on the study: Ivuxolimab, which targeted the costimulatory receptor OX40 (CD134), was an agonistic, fully human IgG2 monoclonal antibody. The dose-escalation cohort was about 83% male with a mean age of approximately 60 years, ranging from roughly 20 to 80. Among the approximately 54 dose-escalation patients, about 20 had hepatocellular carcinoma, 15 or so melanoma, 9 renal cell carcinoma and 9 head and neck cancer. The point of sequencing TCRbeta in the periphery was to test whether ivuxolimab changed TCR sequence diversity and drove clonal T-cell expansion. Partial responses occurred in three dose-escalation patients: two with cutaneous melanoma and one with hepatocellular carcinoma. Prior anti-PD-1, anti-PD-L1 or anti-CTLA-4 therapy was permitted, and 35% to 40% of dose-escalation patients had received checkpoint inhibitors. The monotherapy dose-escalation portion (N of about 50 patients) of the phase I ivuxolimab trial is reported in the paper. Intravenous ivuxolimab was administered to patients every 2 weeks at six dose levels: 0.01, 0.1, 0.3, 1.5, 3 and 10 mg/kg.

The CDR3 starts with the cysteine, ends with the phenylalanine, and has 12 residues. Only the CDR3 DNA is retained, 36 bases long and in frame from the first base. The germline V gene gives CDR1 as SNHLY and CDR2 as FYNNEI. Trimming costs V 8 bases and J 5 bases, and their ends lie 10 bases apart. Patients with autoimmune disease history or receiving systemic immunosuppression were excluded from the trial. In every dose cohort, peripheral blood was drawn for TCR sequencing at baseline, cycle 4 day 1, and cycle 7 day 1. The samples were taken from a phase I, first-in-human, multicenter, open-label dose-escalation trial of ivuxolimab. Adults with locally advanced or metastatic melanoma, renal cell, hepatocellular, or head and neck squamous cell carcinoma were enrolled in the trial. Before TCR sequencing, CD4+ T cells and CD8+ T cells were sorted from peripheral blood as separate populations. What the work shows at the level of the full study, not this receptor alone: After ivuxolimab, CD8+ T cells had more expanded clones than CD4+ T cells on average. Partial responders in the 0.1-3.0 mg/kg groups had among the lowest normalized peripheral clonal expansion, especially among CD8+ T cells. The antigen specificity of the clonally expanded peripheral T cells was not determined. Clonal expansion of both CD4+ and CD8+ blood T cells was observed from baseline to week 6 at doses 0.1 to 3.0 mg/kg. Low levels of normalized T-cell clonal expansion were also seen in some patients who did not respond.

This clonotype was sampled from an adult with an advanced solid tumor such as melanoma, head and neck, liver or kidney cancer. Sequenced material: CD4+ or CD8+ T cells sorted from blood, taken in a trial of the OX40 agonist ivuxolimab. The chain is encoded by TRBV2 joined to TRBJ1-5, with the D segment identity uncertain. In nucleotide form, the sequence is TGTGCCAGCGCCTTGAGGGATCAGCCCCAGCATTTT. Its translation reads: CASALRDQPQHF.